One T cell receptor (beta chain) is described in this entry. The source of the sample is a study of blood T cell repertoires in COVID-19. Sequenced by immunoSEQ multiplex PCR; TCRdb stores in-frame clones only, minus some. In the table there are 30,000 to 40,000 clones, around 84% of which are singletons. Enrolment of Seattle patients took place during active infection, and they were followed longitudinally. The sample taken for sequencing was peripheral blood. The source of this sequence is a man aged 60-69 years with COVID-19, enrolled during active disease.

Here the CDR3 reads CATSRAGHNSGNTIYF. The DNA of the CDR3 is TGTGCCACCAGCAGAGCTGGACACAACTCTGGAAACACCATATATTTT. The rearrangement joins TRBV15 to TRBJ1-3; maybe TRBD1 (5 bases). Trimming stripped 1 base from V and 0 bases from J, with 10 bases between. Per germline, CDR1 LNHNV and CDR2 YYDKDF (reference sequence). This CDR3 comprises 16 residues.